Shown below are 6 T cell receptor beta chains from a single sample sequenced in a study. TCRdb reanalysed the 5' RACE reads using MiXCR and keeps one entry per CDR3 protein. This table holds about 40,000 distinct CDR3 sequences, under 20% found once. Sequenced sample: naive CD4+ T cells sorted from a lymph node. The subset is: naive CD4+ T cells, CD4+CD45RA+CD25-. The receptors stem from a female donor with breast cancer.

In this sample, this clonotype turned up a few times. The CDR3 loop reads CASRGRARDIQYF. The DNA of the CDR3 is TGTGCCAGCAGGGGGCGGGCCCGAGACATTCAGTACTTC. The chain carries TRBV6-5 and TRBJ2-4; D might be TRBD1 or TRBD2, each matching 5 bases. The CDR3 runs to 13 residues. Germline CDR1 reads MNHEY; CDR2 reads SVGAGI. V shed 6 bases and J shed 8 bases, with 14 bases lying between them.

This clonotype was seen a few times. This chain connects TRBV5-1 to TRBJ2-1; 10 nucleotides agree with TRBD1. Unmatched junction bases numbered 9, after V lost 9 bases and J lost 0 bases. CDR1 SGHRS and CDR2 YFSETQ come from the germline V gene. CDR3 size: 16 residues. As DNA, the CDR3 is TGCGCCACCGGGACAGGGGCCCGGAGCTCCTACAATGAGCAGTTCTTC. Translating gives CATGTGARSSYNEQFF.

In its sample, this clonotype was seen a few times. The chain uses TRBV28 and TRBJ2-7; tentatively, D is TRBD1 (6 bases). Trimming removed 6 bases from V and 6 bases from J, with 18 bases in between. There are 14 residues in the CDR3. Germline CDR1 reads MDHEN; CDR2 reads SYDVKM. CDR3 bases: TGTGCCAGCAGCCTAAACCAGGGGACGCTCGAGCAGTACTTC. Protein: CASSLNQGTLEQYF.

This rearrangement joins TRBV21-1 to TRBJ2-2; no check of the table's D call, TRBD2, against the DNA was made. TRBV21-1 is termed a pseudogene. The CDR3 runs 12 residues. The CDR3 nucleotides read TGTGCCAGCAGCAAAGGGAGGTGGGAGCTGTTTTTT. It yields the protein CASSKGRWELFF.

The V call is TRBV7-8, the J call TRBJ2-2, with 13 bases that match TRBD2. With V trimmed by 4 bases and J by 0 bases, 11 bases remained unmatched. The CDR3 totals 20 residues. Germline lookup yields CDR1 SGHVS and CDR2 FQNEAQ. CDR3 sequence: CASSWRLAGGPTSNTGELFF. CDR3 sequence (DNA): TGTGCCAGCAGCTGGAGACTAGCGGGAGGTCCCACTTCGAACACCGGGGAGCTGTTTTTT.

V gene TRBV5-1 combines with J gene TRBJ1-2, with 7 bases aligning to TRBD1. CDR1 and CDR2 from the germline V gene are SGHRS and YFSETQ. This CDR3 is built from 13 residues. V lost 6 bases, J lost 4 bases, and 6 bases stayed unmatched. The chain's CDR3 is CASKSGQTYGYTF. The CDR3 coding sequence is TGCGCCAGCAAGTCGGGACAGACCTATGGCTACACCTTC.